This T cell receptor (beta chain) is from a study of identical twins. Study-wide points: Sharing of beta out-of-frame sequences by twins showed a weaker excess. Out-of-frame alpha sequences shared by twins showed excess low generation probability.

Every sampled donor was Caucasian and healthy. In this sample, this clonotype turned up a few times. The antigen is undetermined. Template switching added a universal primer site; cDNA carried unique molecular identifiers. TCRdb re-analysed the 5' RACE reads in MiXCR, keeping a single row per CDR3 protein. In the table there are 350,000 to 500,000 distinct CDR3 sequences, around 20% of which are singletons. V lost 7 bases and J lost 1, with 14 bases in between. CDR3 length equals 13 residues. CDR1 and CDR2 (germline): GTSNPN, SVGIG (reference sequence). The sequenced sample was naive T cells sorted from blood. The V call is TRBV30, the J call TRBJ2-7; either TRBD1 or TRBD2 may supply D (6 bases each). The TCR originated in a man aged 50 or older in good health. The CDR3 bases are TGTGCCTCCTCTCAGGGGACTTCCTACGAGCAGTACTTC. This codes for CASSQGTSYEQYF.